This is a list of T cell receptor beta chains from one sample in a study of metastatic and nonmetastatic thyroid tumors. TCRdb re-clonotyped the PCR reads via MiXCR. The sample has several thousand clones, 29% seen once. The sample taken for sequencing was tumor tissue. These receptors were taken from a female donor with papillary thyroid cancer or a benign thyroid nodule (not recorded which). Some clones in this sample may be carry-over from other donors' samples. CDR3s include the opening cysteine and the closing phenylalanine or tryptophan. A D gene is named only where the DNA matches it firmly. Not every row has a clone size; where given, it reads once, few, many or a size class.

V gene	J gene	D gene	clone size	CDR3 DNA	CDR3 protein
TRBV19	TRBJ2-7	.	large	TGTGCCAGTAGTCCCGTCGAGGGCAGGGAATACGAGCAGTACTTC	CASSPVEGREYEQYF
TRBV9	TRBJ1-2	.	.	TGTGCCAGCAGCGTAGGGGTCCGGGGAGAATATGGCTACACCTTC	CASSVGVRGEYGYTF
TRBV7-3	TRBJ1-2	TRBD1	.	TGTGCCAGCACCATACAGGGGGCCGGTGGCTACACCTTC	CASTIQGAGGYTF
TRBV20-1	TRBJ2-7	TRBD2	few	TGCAGTGCTAGTGGCGGGGGGCTAGACTACGAGCAGTACTTC	CSASGGGLDYEQYF
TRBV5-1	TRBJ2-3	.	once	TGCGCCAGCAGCCCCGGGGTTAGCGCTCGCACAGATACGCAGTATTTT	CASSPGVSARTDTQYF
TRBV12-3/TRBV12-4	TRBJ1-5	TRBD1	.	TGTGCCAGCAGTCCAGGACAGGGGGGGGTCCAGCCCCAGCATTTT	CASSPGQGGVQPQHF
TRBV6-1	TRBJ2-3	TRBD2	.	TGTGCCAGCAGTGAAGCGTCGGGGGGGGCTACAGATACGCAGTATTTT	CASSEASGGATDTQYF
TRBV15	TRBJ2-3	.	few	TGTGCCACCAGCTCCTTTCCGGGGGCCGGCACAGATACGCAGTATTTT	CATSSFPGAGTDTQYF
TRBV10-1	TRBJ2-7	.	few	TGCGCCCCATCGAGGGGTCGGCGGGATGAAAACGAGCAGTACTTC	CAPSRGRRDENEQYF
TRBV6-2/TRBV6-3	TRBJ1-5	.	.	TGTGCCAGCAGTTACACTGGGAGAGGAAATCAGCCCCAGCATTTT	CASSYTGRGNQPQHF
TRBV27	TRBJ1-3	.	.	TGTGCCAGCAGTTCCGGGACAACTGGAAACACCATATATTTT	CASSSGTTGNTIYF
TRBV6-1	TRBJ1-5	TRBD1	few	TGTGCCAGCAGTGGGACAGGCGGTAATCAGCCCCAGCATTTT	CASSGTGGNQPQHF
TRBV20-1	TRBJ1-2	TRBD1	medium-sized	TGCAGTGCTAGCCATCGACAGGGGGCGAGGTTTGGCTACACCTTC	CSASHRQGARFGYTF
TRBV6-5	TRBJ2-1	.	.	TGTGCCAGCCAGGCGGGCCCGACTCCAAAGAAATCCTACAATGAGCAGTTCTTC	CASQAGPTPKKSYNEQFF
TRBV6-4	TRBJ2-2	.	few	TGTGCCAGCAGTGCACAGGGCACCGGGGAGCTGTTTTTT	CASSAQGTGELFF
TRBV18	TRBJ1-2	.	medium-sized	TGTGCCAGCTCACCACCGAACAAAGGCTATGGCTACACCTTC	CASSPPNKGYGYTF
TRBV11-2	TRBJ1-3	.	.	TGTGCCAGCAGCACCCCCGGACAGAGAAGTCCTTCTGGAAACACCATATATTTT	CASSTPGQRSPSGNTIYF
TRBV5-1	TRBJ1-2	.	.	TGCGCCAGCAGACAGGACCGAGACTATGGCTACACCTTC	CASRQDRDYGYTF
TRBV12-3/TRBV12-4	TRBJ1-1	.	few	TGTGCCAGCAGTTCGGGACCGATGAACACTGAAGCTTTCTTT	CASSSGPMNTEAFF
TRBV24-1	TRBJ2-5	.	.	TGTGCCACCAGTGACCCCGGACAGACCCAGTACTTC	CATSDPGQTQYF
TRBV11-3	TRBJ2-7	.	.	TGTGCCAGCAGCCGCTCCTACGAGCAGTACTTC	CASSRSYEQYF
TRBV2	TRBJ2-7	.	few	TGTGCCAGCAGTGCGGGTTTTGGTACCTACGAGCAGTACTTC	CASSAGFGTYEQYF
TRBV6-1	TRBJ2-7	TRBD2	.	TGTGCCAGCAGCAAAGACGTGGGAGGGCAAGGGCCTGGCGAGCAGTACTTC	CASSKDVGGQGPGEQYF
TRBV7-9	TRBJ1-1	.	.	TGTGCCAGCTGTACAGGGCCTAACACTGAAGCTTTCTTT	CASCTGPNTEAFF